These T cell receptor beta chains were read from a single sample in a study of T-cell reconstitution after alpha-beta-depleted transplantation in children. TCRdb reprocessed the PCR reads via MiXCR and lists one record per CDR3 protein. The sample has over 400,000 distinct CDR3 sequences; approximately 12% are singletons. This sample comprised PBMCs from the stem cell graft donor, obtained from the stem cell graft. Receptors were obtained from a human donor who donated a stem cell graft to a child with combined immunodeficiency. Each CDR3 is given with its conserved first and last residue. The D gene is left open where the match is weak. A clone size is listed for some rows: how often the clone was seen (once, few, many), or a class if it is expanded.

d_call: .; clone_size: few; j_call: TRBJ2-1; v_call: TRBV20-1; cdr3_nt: TGCAGTGCTAGAGGGGGCGGGTACTCCTACAATGAGCAGTTCTTC; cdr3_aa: CSARGGGYSYNEQFF
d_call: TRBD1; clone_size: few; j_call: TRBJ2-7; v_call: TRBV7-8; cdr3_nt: TGTGCCAGCAGCTTAGATCGGGACAGTACCTACGAGCAGTACTTC; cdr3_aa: CASSLDRDSTYEQYF
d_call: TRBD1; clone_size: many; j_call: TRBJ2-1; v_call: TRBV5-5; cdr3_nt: TGTGCCAGCAGCTTGGGCGGGACAGGTTCCTACAATGAGCAGTTCTTC; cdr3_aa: CASSLGGTGSYNEQFF
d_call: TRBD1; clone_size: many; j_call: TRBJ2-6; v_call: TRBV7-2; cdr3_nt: TGTGCCAGCAGCGGACAGGGGATGAGGAACGTCCTGACTTTC; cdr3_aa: CASSGQGMRNVLTF
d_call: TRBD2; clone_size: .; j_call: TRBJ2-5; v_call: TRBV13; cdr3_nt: TGTGCCAGCAGCTCGGGACTAGCGGGGGGTTACCAAGAGACCCAGTACTTC; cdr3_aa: CASSSGLAGGYQETQYF
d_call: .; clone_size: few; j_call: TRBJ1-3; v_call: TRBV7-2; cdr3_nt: TGTGCCAGCTGTTTCCTCGGGGGAAACACCATATATTTT; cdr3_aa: CASCFLGGNTIYF
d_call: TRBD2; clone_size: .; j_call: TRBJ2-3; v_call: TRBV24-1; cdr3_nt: TGTGCCACCAGTAATCCAACCCTAGGCGGGAGGAAGTTCACAGATACGCAGTATTTT; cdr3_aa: CATSNPTLGGRKFTDTQYF
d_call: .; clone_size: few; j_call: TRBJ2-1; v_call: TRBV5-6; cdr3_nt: TGTGCCAGCAGCTTGTTGACAGTCACGGACAATGAGCAGTTCTTC; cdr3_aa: CASSLLTVTDNEQFF
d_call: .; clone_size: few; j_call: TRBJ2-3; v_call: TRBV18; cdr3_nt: TGTGCCAGCTCACCACCCGACCAGGTAGATACGCAGTATTTT; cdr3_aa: CASSPPDQVDTQYF
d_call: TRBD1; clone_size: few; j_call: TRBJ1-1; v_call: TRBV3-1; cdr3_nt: TGTGCCAGCAGCCAAGCCTTTCCCGGGACAGGCCTCATGAACACTGAAGCTTTCTTT; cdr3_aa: CASSQAFPGTGLMNTEAFF
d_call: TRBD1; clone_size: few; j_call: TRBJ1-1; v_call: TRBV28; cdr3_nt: TGTGCCAGCAGTCGACTGGACAGGGCGAACACTGAAGCTTTCTTT; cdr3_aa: CASSRLDRANTEAFF
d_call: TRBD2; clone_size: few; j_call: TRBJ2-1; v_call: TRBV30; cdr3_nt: TGTGCCTGGAGTGTACTAGCGGCATCCCACTTAACCTACAATGAGCAGTTCTTC; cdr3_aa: CAWSVLAASHLTYNEQFF
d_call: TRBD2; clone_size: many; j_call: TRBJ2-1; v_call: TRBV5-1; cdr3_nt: TGCGCCAGCAGCTCCGCTAGCGGGAGGGCCGGTGTGCAGTTCTTC; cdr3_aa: CASSSASGRAGVQFF
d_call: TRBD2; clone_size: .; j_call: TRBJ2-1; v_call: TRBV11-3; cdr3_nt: TGTGCCAGCAGTCCGTCCGGGACTAGCGGGAGGAATGAGCAGTTCTTC; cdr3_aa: CASSPSGTSGRNEQFF
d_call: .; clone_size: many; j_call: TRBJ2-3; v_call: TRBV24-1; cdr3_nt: TGTGCCACCAGTGCAGCAGCAAGCACAGATACGCAGTATTTT; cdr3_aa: CATSAAASTDTQYF
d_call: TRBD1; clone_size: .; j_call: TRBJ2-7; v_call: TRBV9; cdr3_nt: TGTGCCAGCAGCGGGGGACAGGGGTTTCTGTTTGAGCAGTACTTC; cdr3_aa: CASSGGQGFLFEQYF